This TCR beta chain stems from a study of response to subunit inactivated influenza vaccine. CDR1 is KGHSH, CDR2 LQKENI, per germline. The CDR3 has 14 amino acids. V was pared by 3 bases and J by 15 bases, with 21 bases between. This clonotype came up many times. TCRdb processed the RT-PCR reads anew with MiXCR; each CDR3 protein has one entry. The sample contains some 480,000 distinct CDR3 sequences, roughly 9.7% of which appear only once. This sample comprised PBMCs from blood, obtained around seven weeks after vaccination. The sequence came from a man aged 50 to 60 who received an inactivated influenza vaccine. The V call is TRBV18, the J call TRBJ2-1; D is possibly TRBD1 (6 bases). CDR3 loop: CASSPQPQGSGWFF. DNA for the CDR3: TGTGCCAGCTCACCCCAACCACAGGGTTCTGGTTGGTTCTTC.